The next 3 T cell receptor beta chains were all read from a single sample in a study of shared clonotypes between healthy human individuals (dated by TCRdb to 2020 to 2021). CD8 naive samples were CD45RO-negative cells positively selected for CCR7, giving a CD45RA+CCR7+ population that excluded TemRA cells. The library was produced with the immunoSEQ multiplex PCR assay. The clones in this table, taken by TCRdb from immuneACCESS, are in-frame only. Not every clone is retained; where verified, under half of the shortfall comes from an unresolved V gene, and the cause of the rest is unknown. A total of about 2.1 million clones appear in this sample, around 93% of them only once. Of the sample, about 1.8% falls within the top ten clones. The sample was naive CD8+ T cells from PBMCs. Interpreted using the paper, the cell subset or site label stands for: CD45RA+CCR7+. Every receptor here comes from a man aged 18 to 35 in good health. Some clones in this sample may be carry-over from other donors' samples.

This CDR3 reads CASSFPRGLAGGPTDTQYF. The CDR3 nucleotides read TGTGCCAGCAGCTTCCCCCGGGGACTAGCGGGAGGACCCACAGATACGCAGTATTTT. The chain is built from TRBV11-2 and TRBJ2-3, with TRBD2 matching over 15 bases. Germline CDR1 and CDR2: SGHAT and FQNNGV. Trimming at V came to 3 bases and at J to 2 bases, leaving 9 bases not matched to a gene. The CDR3 loop spans 19 amino acids.

The chain joins TRBV28 to TRBJ1-1; possible D gene TRBD1, 6 bases. V dropped 8 bases and J dropped 11 bases, with 24 bases sitting between them. Per germline, CDR1 MDHEN and CDR2 SYDVKM. The CDR3 length is 14 residues. The CDR3 DNA is TGTGCCAGCGCACAAACAGGGACTTCACACAGGGCTTTCTTT. Translating gives CASAQTGTSHRAFF. The full variable domain, its missing parts supplied by reference TRBV28 and TRBJ1-1, is DVKVTQSSRYLVKRTGEKVFLECVQDMDHENMFWYRQDPGLGLRLIYFSYDVKMKEKGDIPEGYSVSREKKERFSLILESASTNQTSMYLCASAQTGTSHRAFFGQGTRLTVV.

J is TRBJ1-3 and V is TRBV9; D is uncertain. Trimming removed 4 bases at V and 4 bases at J, with 12 bases between. Looked up from germline, CDR1 is SGDLS and CDR2 is YYNGEE. The CDR3 consists of 14 residues. The CDR3 sequence: CASSPEPGGNTIYF. The CDR3 DNA sequence: TGTGCCAGCAGCCCCGAGCCGGGGGGAAACACCATATATTTT.